This T cell receptor (beta chain) was captured in a study of blood T cell repertoires in COVID-19. At the level of the study: Sites in the United States, Italy and Spain provided acute and convalescent COVID-19 samples.

The germline V gene encodes CDR1 MRHNA and CDR2 SNTAGT. The CDR3 extends over 14 amino acids. With 3 bases clipped from V and 1 base from J, the junction kept 1 base outside the gene matches. Clones were read by immunoSEQ multiplex PCR, and TCRdb kept only the in-frame ones, dropping some. The data show some 190,000 clones, 85% to 90% seen once. The sample taken for sequencing was peripheral blood. The genes are TRBV6-4 and TRBJ2-3; TRBD2 matches at 7 bases. The receptor was isolated from a man aged 18 to 35 with active or convalescent COVID-19. The CDR3 nucleotides are TGTGCCAGCAGTGATGCGGGGGGCACAGATACGCAGTATTTT. This codes for CASSDAGGTDTQYF.